This TCR beta chain was captured in a study of T cell responses to AZD1222 COVID-19 vaccine. Libraries were prepared by immunoSEQ multiplex PCR; TCRdb keeps only in-frame clonotypes and omits some of them. The sample contains fewer than 250,000 clones, roughly 91% of which appear only once. The study's findings and limits: Sampling that yielded the repertoires occurred only after the peak T cell response. Two AZD1222 administrations were followed by greater Spike-specific TCR breadth and depth. Clonal diversity may have been underestimated in mostly white British donors. Spike-wide vaccine-associated CD4 TCRs dominated at 160-218 and 743-854.

The CDR3 covers 13 residues. Trimming cost V 4 bases and J 4 bases, with 7 bases left between them. Germline V CDR1 and CDR2: SGHVS, FQNEAQ. This clone was seen once. Its antigen is unidentified. The TCR comes from an adult in good health. This sample comprised peripheral blood, obtained on day 0 of MenACWY control vaccination. This chain joins TRBV7-8 and TRBJ2-2; D is unclear. CDR3 in amino acids: CASSSLGTGELFF. The CDR3 DNA reads TGTGCCAGCAGCTCGTTGGGCACCGGGGAGCTGTTTTTT. Combining the CDR3 with reference TRBV7-8 and TRBJ2-2 gives the whole variable domain GAGVSQSPRYKVAKRGQDVALRCDPISGHVSLFWYQQALGQGPEFLTYFQNEAQLDKSGLPSDRFFAERPEGSVSTLKIQRTQQEDSAVYLCASSSLGTGELFFGEGSRLTVL.